The present T cell receptor beta chain was sequenced within a study of blood T cell repertoires in COVID-19. In the original workflow: Estimated nucleated cell counts came from reference gene primer amplification. Sequenced by immunoSEQ multiplex PCR; TCRdb stores in-frame clones only, minus some. V and J calls and clone size come straight from that table; D and trimming were deduced from the DNA. The sample holds approximately 140,000 clones, almost 85% seen once. The V and J ends lost 6 bases and 6 bases, in that order; junction bases with no gene match: 6. Germline values: CDR1 SGHAT, CDR2 FQDESV (reference sequence). There are 13 residues in the CDR3.

The V and J genes are TRBV11-1 and TRBJ2-3; 7 nucleotides line up with TRBD1. The receptor's source is a man between 60 and 75 years old with acute or convalescent COVID-19. Sequenced sample: peripheral blood. CDR3 sequence (DNA): TGTGCCAGCAGAGCGACAGGGTCGGATACGCAGTATTTT. It yields the protein CASRATGSDTQYF.